These 22 T cell receptor beta chains share one sample of origin, sequenced in a study of CD8 T cells in ankylosing spondylitis. Broader study findings: In ankylosing spondylitis blood, a motif of about 8 highly homologous TCR beta variants appeared characteristic.

TCRdb reanalysed the 5' RACE reads using MiXCR and keeps one entry per CDR3 protein. The sample records under 450,000 distinct CDR3 sequences, 15% to 20% being singletons. Antigens of these TCRs are unknown. The sequenced sample consisted of blood, either unsorted or a sorted T cell fraction (not recorded which). Receptors originate from a male donor with ankylosing spondylitis.

J is TRBJ2-1 and V is TRBV6-1; possibly TRBD1 or TRBD2 for D (6 bases each). Trimming removed 7 bases at V and 3 bases at J, with 13 bases between. CDR1 and CDR2 (germline): MNHNS, SASEGT. This CDR3 contains 14 residues. CDR3 residues: CASTRGQSYNEQFF. CDR3 sequence (DNA): TGTGCCAGCACCCGGGGGCAGAGCTACAATGAGCAGTTCTTC.

This clonotype was recorded a few times. The rearrangement uses TRBV9 and TRBJ2-7; 7 positions match TRBD1. This CDR3 is built from 15 residues. Germline CDR1 SGDLS, CDR2 YYNGEE. V was pared by 3 bases and J by 5 bases, with 11 bases of the junction left unmatched. The DNA for the CDR3 is TGTGCCAGCAGCGCCGGTACAGGGGATAGCGACGAGCAGTACTTC. Translated, it gives CASSAGTGDSDEQYF.

This clonotype was seen more than once but under ten times. CDR3 in amino acids: CAISESGQGGNQPQHF. CDR3 DNA: TGTGCCATCAGTGAGTCTGGACAGGGGGGCAATCAGCCCCAGCATTTT. The rearrangement uses TRBV10-3 and TRBJ1-5; 10 bases map to TRBD1. V shed 0 bases and J 2 bases; nucleotides not matched to a gene: 1. The CDR3 has 16 amino acids. From germline, CDR1 is ENHRY and CDR2 SYGVKD.

This clonotype was detected a few times. The chain couples TRBV28 to TRBJ1-6; no clear D gene. The CDR3 has 14 amino acids. CDR1 and CDR2 from the germline V gene are MDHEN and SYDVKM. V lost 10 bases and J lost 5, with 15 bases in between. DNA for the CDR3: TGTGCCACGATGATCTCTGGCAATAATTCACCCCTCCACTTT. It yields the protein CATMISGNNSPLHF.

V and J are TRBV7-2 and TRBJ2-1; 7 positions match TRBD2. Germline V CDR1 and CDR2: SGHTA, FQGNSA. Germline trimming cut 1 base from V and 6 bases from J; bases unmatched to any gene: 6. The CDR3 runs to 15 residues. The CDR3 is CASSLVRGRPNEQFF. CDR3 in DNA: TGTGCCAGCAGCTTAGTTCGCGGGAGACCCAATGAGCAGTTCTTC.

This clonotype was observed at least ten times. The chain has TRBV5-1 and TRBJ2-1, with D unclear. CDR3 length equals 13 residues. Germline V gene sequence: CDR1 SGHRS, CDR2 YFSETQ. V dropped 2 bases and J dropped 3 bases, with 6 bases sitting between them. In DNA form, the CDR3 reads TGCGCCAGCAGCTTAGAAAGCTACAATGAGCAGTTCTTC. Its translation is CASSLESYNEQFF.

This clonotype showed up many times. This chain connects TRBV12-3 or TRBV12-4 to TRBJ2-1; the D gene is possibly TRBD2 (5 bases). The CDR3 runs to 14 residues. Between the trimmed V and J ends, which lost 10 bases and 2 bases, there was a span of 15 bases. This CDR3 reads CATGDNGAYNEQFF. For the CDR3, the DNA is TGTGCCACCGGGGATAACGGCGCCTACAATGAGCAGTTCTTC.

This clonotype was picked up many times. The chain has TRBV20-1 and TRBJ1-1; D gene unclear. The V gene's germline CDR1 is DFQATT and CDR2 SNEGSKA (reference sequence). Trimming pared 3 bases from V and 1 base from J, leaving 15 bases between. This CDR3 has 15 amino acids. In DNA form, the CDR3 reads TGCAGTGCTAGCGGTCTGGAAGTTGGGAACACTGAAGCTTTCTTT. Its protein is CSASGLEVGNTEAFF.

This clonotype has more than one count but fewer than ten. CDR3 nucleotide sequence: TGCAGTGCTAGGATAATCGGGGGCGTTGGCCCTGAAGCTTTCTTT. It yields the protein CSARIIGGVGPEAFF. V gene TRBV20-1 combines with J gene TRBJ1-1, with D possibly TRBD1 on 6 matching bases. This CDR3 spans 15 amino acids. Germline CDR1 and CDR2: DFQATT and SNEGSKA (reference sequence). V dropped 3 bases and J dropped 6 bases, with 20 bases sitting between them.

This clonotype occurred many times. The rearrangement links TRBV11-2 to TRBJ2-4, with 8 bases fitting TRBD2. The germline gives CDR1 SGHAT, CDR2 FQNNGV. The CDR3 length is 14 residues. Losses at the gene ends were 5 bases for V and 2 bases for J; bases not matched to a gene: 2. The CDR3 bases are TGTGCCAGCAGCGCGGGGGGTTCCAAAAACATTCAGTACTTC. Protein product: CASSAGGSKNIQYF.

This clonotype occurred a few times. This rearrangement joins TRBV3-1 to TRBJ2-3, with a tentative D call TRBD2 (5 bases). The V gene's germline CDR1 is LGHDT and CDR2 YNNKEL (reference sequence). With 1 base removed from V and 6 bases from J, the gap between germline ends came to 11 bases. CDR3 size: 14 residues. CDR3 bases: TGTGCCAGCAGCCAAGGCGGGCCTCTCGATACGCAGTATTTT. Protein: CASSQGGPLDTQYF.

This clonotype was counted a few times. The chain links TRBV28 to TRBJ1-5; possible D gene TRBD1, 6 bases. In germline, CDR1 is MDHEN, CDR2 SYDVKM. V lost 3 bases, J lost 3 bases, and 18 bases lay in between. This CDR3 region has 17 residues. Written as DNA, the CDR3 is TGTGCCAGCAGTTTGGGGGGGCGGGGCACATACAATCAGCCCCAGCATTTT. Residues: CASSLGGRGTYNQPQHF.

This clonotype was seen a few times. This chain connects TRBV28 to TRBJ2-1; D may match TRBD1 or TRBD2 (5 bases each). This CDR3 is built from 13 residues. Germline loops: CDR1 MDHEN, CDR2 SYDVKM. Between the trimmed V and J ends, which lost 8 bases and 2 bases, there was a span of 10 bases. The CDR3 coding sequence is TGTGCCAGCGGGGGACCAACCTACAATGAGCAGTTCTTC. Its translation: CASGGPTYNEQFF.

This clonotype was detected many times. The chain combines TRBV12-3 or TRBV12-4 with TRBJ2-1; no firm D call. Trimming shortened V by 6 bases and J by 4 bases, and 16 bases separated the two germline ends. There are 15 residues in the CDR3. The CDR3 protein is CASSPSPGRYNEQFF. CDR3 sequence (DNA): TGTGCCAGCAGCCCCAGTCCTGGACGTTACAATGAGCAGTTCTTC.

V usage is TRBV3-1 and J usage is TRBJ1-2, with a possible D match to TRBD1 (6 bases). There are 16 residues in the CDR3. V was shortened by 2 bases and J by 0 bases, with 13 bases between the two germline ends. CDR1 and CDR2 (germline): LGHDT, YNNKEL (reference sequence). Here the CDR3 DNA reads TGTGCCAGCAGCCAAAATCGGGGGCGAACTAACTATGGCTACACCTTC. This sequence encodes CASSQNRGRTNYGYTF.

This clonotype showed up many times. The gene calls are TRBV6-1 and TRBJ2-1, with D possibly being TRBD1 (6 bases). The CDR3 length is 13 residues. The germline V gene encodes CDR1 MNHNS and CDR2 SASEGT. V was shortened by 6 bases and J by 1 base, with 7 bases between the two germline ends. This CDR3 reads CASRRGSYNEQFF. CDR3 nucleotides: TGTGCCAGCAGAAGGGGGTCCTACAATGAGCAGTTCTTC.

The chain recombines TRBV7-2 with TRBJ2-2, with D perhaps TRBD1 (6 bases). Deletions cut 5 bases from V and 1 base from J, with 11 bases between. The CDR3 sequence is 15 residues long. Germline V CDR1 and CDR2: SGHTA, FQGNSA. In DNA, the CDR3 is TGTGCCAGCAGCCCTCCGGGACAGAACACCGGGGAGCTGTTTTTT. Amino acid sequence: CASSPPGQNTGELFF.

This clonotype has ten or more counts. The chain employs TRBV9 and TRBJ2-7, with D tentatively TRBD2 (5 bases). This CDR3 has 14 residues. Looked up from germline, CDR1 is SGDLS and CDR2 is YYNGEE. The V end was cut by 0 bases, the J end by 3 bases, with 10 bases between. This chain's CDR3 is CASSVGGGDYEQYF. DNA for the CDR3: TGTGCCAGCAGCGTAGGAGGAGGAGACTACGAGCAGTACTTC.

The sample holds a few counts of this clonotype. The chain recombines TRBV12-3 or TRBV12-4 with TRBJ2-1; a possible D gene is TRBD2 (5 bases). V lost 3 bases, J lost 6 bases, and 9 bases lay in between. This CDR3 is built from 13 residues. The CDR3 protein is CASSFRRVNEQFF. CDR3 in DNA: TGTGCCAGCAGTTTTCGGCGGGTCAATGAGCAGTTCTTC.

This clonotype appeared a few times. The CDR3 sequence: CASSPQGRNQPQHF. CDR3 coding DNA: TGTGCCAGCAGCCCCCAGGGGCGGAATCAGCCCCAGCATTTT. The rearrangement joins TRBV7-2 to TRBJ1-5; TRBD1 is a possible D gene (6 bases). The CDR3 contains 14 residues. Trimming pared 5 bases from V and 4 bases from J, leaving 12 bases between. From germline, CDR1 is SGHTA and CDR2 FQGNSA.

This sequence joins TRBV6-2 or TRBV6-3 and TRBJ2-1, with a weak D call TRBD1 (6 bases). The CDR3 is 15 amino acids. Trimming shortened V by 7 bases and J by 0 bases, and 13 bases separated the two germline ends. Germline CDR1 MNHEY, CDR2 SVGEGT. As DNA, the CDR3 is TGTGCCAGCAACCGAGGGGGAAACTCCTACAATGAGCAGTTCTTC. As protein: CASNRGGNSYNEQFF.

This clonotype has a count of ten or more. The chain carries TRBV7-2 and TRBJ2-7, with D perhaps given as TRBD1 or TRBD2 (5 bases each). The V end lost 6 bases, the J end lost 2 bases, and 14 bases lay between the germline ends. CDR1 SGHTA and CDR2 FQGNSA come from the germline V gene. There are 14 residues in the CDR3. CDR3 DNA: TGTGCCAGCAGTTCCAGGGACGGACCCTACGAGCAGTACTTC. As protein: CASSSRDGPYEQYF.